These T cell receptor beta chains were read from a single sample in a study of shared clonotypes between healthy human individuals. The repertoire was sequenced with immunoSEQ multiplex PCR; TCRdb's copy has only in-frame clones and lacks some. This sample has roughly 2,500,000 clones; approximately 94% occur once, and the top ten carry around 0.4%. Sequenced sample: naive CD4+ T cells from PBMCs. These receptors were taken from a young man in good health. Some clones in this sample may be carry-over from other donors' samples. The CDR3 runs from the conserved cysteine through the conserved F or W. A D gene is named only where the DNA matches it firmly. Part of the rows lack a size; the others show once, few, many or a class for expanded clones.

j_gene: TRBJ2-3; abundance: -; d_gene: -; v_gene: TRBV2; CDR3aa: CASSGERVALPTDTQYF; CDR3nt: TGTGCCAGCAGCGGTGAAAGAGTAGCACTCCCCACAGATACGCAGTATTTT
j_gene: TRBJ1-3; abundance: -; d_gene: -; v_gene: TRBV5-1; CDR3aa: CASSLSPAQSSGNTIYF; CDR3nt: TGCGCCAGCAGCTTGAGCCCGGCTCAAAGCTCTGGAAACACCATATATTTT
j_gene: TRBJ1-2; abundance: -; d_gene: -; v_gene: TRBV6-5; CDR3aa: CASRTPGRSYYGYTF; CDR3nt: TGTGCCAGCAGGACCCCGGGACGGTCCTACTATGGCTACACCTTC
j_gene: TRBJ2-7; abundance: -; d_gene: -; v_gene: TRBV6-1; CDR3aa: CASPREPGRYEQYF; CDR3nt: TGTGCCAGCCCCCGGGAGCCCGGGCGCTACGAGCAGTACTTC
j_gene: TRBJ1-1; abundance: -; d_gene: -; v_gene: TRBV6-5; CDR3aa: CASSYRRVQMNTEAFF; CDR3nt: TGTGCCAGCAGTTACAGGAGGGTCCAGATGAACACTGAAGCTTTCTTT
j_gene: TRBJ2-7; abundance: -; d_gene: -; v_gene: TRBV30; CDR3aa: CAWSVGSGQDEQYF; CDR3nt: TGTGCCTGGAGTGTAGGGTCAGGGCAAGACGAGCAGTACTTC
j_gene: TRBJ2-7; abundance: -; d_gene: -; v_gene: TRBV6-1; CDR3aa: CASSTYEQYF; CDR3nt: TGTGCCAGCAGTACATACGAGCAGTACTTC
j_gene: TRBJ1-1; abundance: -; d_gene: TRBD1; v_gene: TRBV29-1; CDR3aa: CSTGQGEKTEAFF; CDR3nt: TGCAGCACCGGACAGGGGGAAAAAACTGAAGCTTTCTTT
j_gene: TRBJ1-3; abundance: -; d_gene: -; v_gene: TRBV30; CDR3aa: CAWNSGASGNTIYF; CDR3nt: TGTGCCTGGAATTCTGGGGCCTCTGGAAACACCATATATTTT
j_gene: TRBJ1-2; abundance: -; d_gene: -; v_gene: TRBV9; CDR3aa: CASSSQTAAYGYTF; CDR3nt: TGTGCCAGCAGCTCCCAGACGGCAGCTTATGGCTACACCTTC
j_gene: TRBJ2-7; abundance: -; d_gene: TRBD1; v_gene: TRBV28; CDR3aa: CASSSAGTGGIHEQYF; CDR3nt: TGTGCCAGCAGTTCCGCGGGGACAGGGGGCATACACGAGCAGTACTTC
j_gene: TRBJ2-1; abundance: once; d_gene: TRBD2; v_gene: TRBV4-2; CDR3aa: CASSRTPGLADYNEQFF; CDR3nt: TGTGCCAGCAGCCGCACGCCGGGACTAGCGGACTACAATGAGCAGTTCTTC
j_gene: TRBJ2-3; abundance: -; d_gene: TRBD1; v_gene: TRBV6-4; CDR3aa: CASSDRGRGQDTQYF; CDR3nt: TGTGCCAGCAGTGACCGGGGCAGGGGGCAAGATACGCAGTATTTT
j_gene: TRBJ2-4; abundance: -; d_gene: -; v_gene: TRBV6-5; CDR3aa: CASSYSRVAKNIQYF; CDR3nt: TGTGCCAGCAGTTACTCCAGGGTAGCCAAAAACATTCAGTACTTC
j_gene: TRBJ2-7; abundance: -; d_gene: -; v_gene: TRBV7-2; CDR3aa: CASSLATRPSYEQYF; CDR3nt: TGTGCCAGCAGCTTAGCTACGCGACCCTCCTACGAGCAGTACTTC
j_gene: TRBJ2-1; abundance: -; d_gene: -; v_gene: TRBV5-1; CDR3aa: CASSFLSTSYNEQFF; CDR3nt: TGCGCCAGCAGCTTCCTATCGACCTCCTACAATGAGCAGTTCTTC
j_gene: TRBJ2-5; abundance: -; d_gene: TRBD2; v_gene: TRBV5-1; CDR3aa: CASSPPGLAGGQETQYF; CDR3nt: TGCGCCAGCAGCCCCCCGGGACTAGCGGGAGGACAAGAGACCCAGTACTTC
j_gene: TRBJ2-1; abundance: -; d_gene: -; v_gene: TRBV11-1; CDR3aa: CASSFGKYNEQFF; CDR3nt: TGTGCCAGCAGCTTCGGGAAGTACAATGAGCAGTTCTTC
j_gene: TRBJ1-2; abundance: -; d_gene: -; v_gene: TRBV5-4; CDR3aa: CASSLPPGQWAGYTF; CDR3nt: TGTGCCAGCAGCTTACCTCCAGGGCAGTGGGCGGGCTACACCTTC
j_gene: TRBJ2-5; abundance: -; d_gene: TRBD1; v_gene: TRBV4-2; CDR3aa: CASSTTGQGQETQYF; CDR3nt: TGTGCCAGCAGCACGACGGGACAGGGCCAAGAGACCCAGTACTTC
j_gene: TRBJ2-7; abundance: -; d_gene: -; v_gene: TRBV6-1; CDR3aa: CASRRPLESYEQYF; CDR3nt: TGTGCCAGCAGGAGGCCTCTAGAATCCTACGAGCAGTACTTC
j_gene: TRBJ2-7; abundance: -; d_gene: TRBD1; v_gene: TRBV4-1; CDR3aa: CASSLGAQGAMYEQYF; CDR3nt: TGCGCCAGCAGCCTTGGTGCGCAGGGGGCTATGTACGAGCAGTACTTC
j_gene: TRBJ1-5; abundance: once; d_gene: TRBD1; v_gene: TRBV7-2; CDR3aa: CASSQPTGGNQPQHF; CDR3nt: TGTGCCAGCAGCCAACCTACAGGGGGAAATCAGCCCCAGCATTTT
j_gene: TRBJ2-7; abundance: -; d_gene: TRBD2; v_gene: TRBV19; CDR3aa: CASSIFGRVHEQYF; CDR3nt: TGTGCCAGTAGTATTTTCGGGAGGGTACACGAGCAGTACTTC
j_gene: TRBJ2-5; abundance: once; d_gene: TRBD2; v_gene: TRBV5-1; CDR3aa: CASSPLAGGPGRETQYF; CDR3nt: TGCGCCAGCAGCCCCTTAGCGGGAGGGCCGGGGAGAGAGACCCAGTACTTC
j_gene: TRBJ2-7; abundance: -; d_gene: -; v_gene: TRBV4-1; CDR3aa: CASSRDEQYF; CDR3nt: TGCGCCAGCAGCCGAGACGAGCAGTACTTC
j_gene: TRBJ2-5; abundance: -; d_gene: TRBD1; v_gene: TRBV4-1; CDR3aa: CASSQARTGGQETQYF; CDR3nt: TGCGCCAGCAGCCAAGCCCGGACAGGGGGCCAGGAGACCCAGTACTTC
j_gene: TRBJ1-4; abundance: -; d_gene: -; v_gene: TRBV5-1; CDR3aa: CASSLGQTGEKLFF; CDR3nt: TGCGCCAGCAGCCTAGGACAGACTGGGGAAAAACTGTTTTTT
j_gene: TRBJ2-3; abundance: -; d_gene: TRBD2; v_gene: TRBV29-1; CDR3aa: CSVEGPLGLAASTDTQYF; CDR3nt: TGCAGCGTTGAAGGGCCTCTCGGACTAGCGGCTAGCACAGATACGCAGTATTTT
j_gene: TRBJ2-7; abundance: -; d_gene: TRBD2; v_gene: TRBV9; CDR3aa: CASSLRGAGEADEQYF; CDR3nt: TGTGCCAGCAGCTTAAGAGGGGCGGGAGAGGCGGACGAGCAGTACTTC
j_gene: TRBJ2-7; abundance: -; d_gene: TRBD2; v_gene: TRBV7-2; CDR3aa: CASSYRTSLGYEQYF; CDR3nt: TGTGCCAGCAGCTACCGGACTAGTTTAGGTTACGAGCAGTACTTC
j_gene: TRBJ1-3; abundance: -; d_gene: -; v_gene: TRBV2; CDR3aa: CASSEGGARNTIYF; CDR3nt: TGTGCCAGCAGTGAAGGGGGGGCGCGAAACACCATATATTTT
j_gene: TRBJ1-1; abundance: few; d_gene: -; v_gene: TRBV21-1; CDR3aa: CASSKEGSSVAFF; CDR3nt: TGTGCCAGCAGCAAAGAAGGATCCTCGGTAGCTTTCTTT
j_gene: TRBJ2-1; abundance: -; d_gene: -; v_gene: TRBV20-1; CDR3aa: CSGGRNNEQFF; CDR3nt: TGCAGTGGGGGGCGGAACAATGAGCAGTTCTTC
j_gene: TRBJ2-7; abundance: -; d_gene: -; v_gene: TRBV7-8; CDR3aa: CASTLEGALLPYEQYF; CDR3nt: TGTGCCAGCACCCTGGAGGGGGCCCTTCTTCCCTACGAGCAGTACTTC
j_gene: TRBJ1-1; abundance: -; d_gene: TRBD1; v_gene: TRBV7-8; CDR3aa: CASSLVDRVATEAFF; CDR3nt: TGTGCCAGCAGCTTAGTGGACAGGGTGGCCACTGAAGCTTTCTTT
j_gene: TRBJ2-1; abundance: -; d_gene: -; v_gene: TRBV10-3; CDR3aa: CAISEGPAFNEQFF; CDR3nt: TGTGCCATCAGTGAGGGACCCGCGTTCAATGAGCAGTTCTTC
j_gene: TRBJ2-2; abundance: -; d_gene: -; v_gene: TRBV15; CDR3aa: CATSRGANTGELFF; CDR3nt: TGTGCCACCAGCAGGGGGGCCAACACCGGGGAGCTGTTTTTT
j_gene: TRBJ1-1; abundance: -; d_gene: TRBD1; v_gene: TRBV28; CDR3aa: CASSYPVTGVGNTEAFF; CDR3nt: TGTGCCAGCAGTTACCCGGTCACAGGGGTGGGGAACACTGAAGCTTTCTTT
j_gene: TRBJ2-7; abundance: -; d_gene: -; v_gene: TRBV6-5; CDR3aa: CASRDSQRDEQYF; CDR3nt: TGTGCCAGCAGGGACAGCCAGAGGGACGAGCAGTACTTC
j_gene: TRBJ2-1; abundance: -; d_gene: TRBD2; v_gene: TRBV7-9; CDR3aa: CAASGRGAYNEQFF; CDR3nt: TGTGCCGCTAGCGGGAGAGGAGCCTACAATGAGCAGTTCTTC
j_gene: TRBJ2-3; abundance: -; d_gene: -; v_gene: TRBV19; CDR3aa: CASSTKAADTQYF; CDR3nt: TGTGCCAGTAGTACCAAGGCAGCAGATACGCAGTATTTT
j_gene: TRBJ1-3; abundance: -; d_gene: -; v_gene: TRBV6-1; CDR3aa: CASGVWGSGNTIYF; CDR3nt: TGTGCCAGCGGGGTTTGGGGCTCTGGAAACACCATATATTTT
j_gene: TRBJ1-2; abundance: -; d_gene: -; v_gene: TRBV6-1; CDR3aa: CASMNRLHYGYTF; CDR3nt: TGTGCCAGCATGAACAGGCTACACTATGGCTACACCTTC
j_gene: TRBJ2-2; abundance: -; d_gene: -; v_gene: TRBV6-4; CDR3aa: CASRAVVTGELFF; CDR3nt: TGTGCCAGCAGGGCCGTTGTCACCGGGGAGCTGTTTTTT
j_gene: TRBJ2-5; abundance: -; d_gene: -; v_gene: TRBV27; CDR3aa: CASSFGGFGTQYF; CDR3nt: TGTGCCAGCAGTTTCGGCGGATTCGGGACCCAGTACTTC
j_gene: TRBJ2-3; abundance: -; d_gene: TRBD1; v_gene: TRBV15; CDR3aa: CATSNVQGAGDTQYF; CDR3nt: TGTGCCACCAGCAATGTACAGGGGGCGGGAGATACGCAGTATTTT
j_gene: TRBJ2-3; abundance: -; d_gene: -; v_gene: TRBV27; CDR3aa: CASGPRRVSGDTQYF; CDR3nt: TGTGCCAGCGGTCCGCGCCGGGTAAGCGGAGATACGCAGTATTTT
j_gene: TRBJ2-3; abundance: -; d_gene: -; v_gene: TRBV19; CDR3aa: CASGGWGTDTQYF; CDR3nt: TGTGCCAGCGGCGGTTGGGGCACAGATACGCAGTATTTT
j_gene: TRBJ2-1; abundance: -; d_gene: -; v_gene: TRBV9; CDR3aa: CASSVRTGSYNEQFF; CDR3nt: TGTGCCAGCAGCGTGCGGACTGGCTCCTACAATGAGCAGTTCTTC
j_gene: TRBJ2-1; abundance: -; d_gene: TRBD2; v_gene: TRBV29-1; CDR3aa: CSVRGTSREEEQFF; CDR3nt: TGCAGCGTTCGAGGGACTAGCAGGGAGGAGGAGCAGTTCTTC
j_gene: TRBJ1-5; abundance: once; d_gene: -; v_gene: TRBV5-8; CDR3aa: CASSLVGTDSNQPQHF; CDR3nt: TGTGCCAGCAGCTTGGTTGGGACCGATAGCAATCAGCCCCAGCATTTT
j_gene: TRBJ2-7; abundance: once; d_gene: -; v_gene: TRBV7-3; CDR3aa: CASSPGPFSYEQYF; CDR3nt: TGTGCCAGCAGCCCAGGGCCTTTCTCCTACGAGCAGTACTTC
j_gene: TRBJ2-5; abundance: -; d_gene: TRBD1; v_gene: TRBV10-1; CDR3aa: CASSSGQGNSETQYF; CDR3nt: TGCGCCAGCAGTTCGGGACAGGGTAATTCAGAGACCCAGTACTTC
j_gene: TRBJ2-7; abundance: -; d_gene: TRBD1; v_gene: TRBV19; CDR3aa: CASRQGAASNEQYF; CDR3nt: TGTGCCAGTCGACAGGGGGCCGCCTCCAACGAGCAGTACTTC
j_gene: TRBJ2-7; abundance: -; d_gene: -; v_gene: TRBV5-4; CDR3aa: CASSLSQGYEQYF; CDR3nt: TGTGCCAGCAGCCTATCACAGGGCTACGAGCAGTACTTC
j_gene: TRBJ2-1; abundance: -; d_gene: -; v_gene: TRBV11-2; CDR3aa: CASSFRRQSSYNEQFF; CDR3nt: TGTGCCAGCAGCTTTCGACGGCAGAGCTCCTACAATGAGCAGTTCTTC
j_gene: TRBJ1-5; abundance: -; d_gene: -; v_gene: TRBV6-1; CDR3aa: CASSETGRHQPQHF; CDR3nt: TGTGCCAGCAGTGAAACAGGGAGGCATCAGCCCCAGCATTTT
j_gene: TRBJ1-2; abundance: -; d_gene: -; v_gene: TRBV19; CDR3aa: CASMKNYGYTF; CDR3nt: TGTGCCAGTATGAAGAACTATGGCTACACCTTC